The 31 T cell receptor beta chains below all came from one sample that was sequenced in a study of blood T cells in healthy people across ages. A second PCR, run for about 7 to 11 cycles, used a sample-barcoded 5' primer plus a J-beta primer mix. TCRdb used MiXCR to reprocess the 5' RACE reads, holding one entry per CDR3 protein. This sample has some 1,500,000 distinct CDR3 sequences, with approximately 39% found just once. Sequenced sample: blood. Receptors originate from a woman aged 18-29 years in good health.

This clonotype has more than one count but fewer than ten. V gene TRBV24-1 combines with J gene TRBJ2-2; 7 positions match TRBD2. Germline loops: CDR1 KGHDR, CDR2 SFDVKD. The ends lost 4 bases at V and 1 base at J; junction bases unmatched: 8. The CDR3 extends over 17 amino acids. The CDR3 region is CATSDSFGTMNTGELFF. CDR3 coding DNA: TGTGCCACCAGTGACTCCTTTGGGACTATGAACACCGGGGAGCTGTTTTTT.

This clonotype has just one count. J is TRBJ1-1 and V is TRBV4-3; D perhaps matches TRBD1 (6 bases). Between the trimmed V and J ends, which lost 4 bases and 6 bases, there was a span of 15 bases. The CDR3 loop spans 14 amino acids. CDR1 and CDR2 (germline): LGHNA, YSLEER. The CDR3 protein is CASSLVQGLSEAFF. The DNA of the CDR3 is TGCGCCAGCAGCCTTGTACAGGGACTTTCTGAAGCTTTCTTT.

A few counts support this clonotype. The rearrangement links TRBV5-1 to TRBJ2-1, with D maybe TRBD2 (6 bases). Germline V gene lookup returns CDR1 SGHRS and CDR2 YFSETQ. Trimming removed 0 bases from V and 6 bases from J, with 13 bases in between. The CDR3 has 15 amino acids. DNA of the CDR3: TGCGCCAGCAGCTTGGTTGTTAGCGGAGCCAATGAGCAGTTCTTC. It encodes CASSLVVSGANEQFF.

The rearrangement uses TRBV9 and TRBJ2-1, with 7 bases that match TRBD2. Losses at the gene ends were 3 bases for V and 3 bases for J; bases not matched to a gene: 6. Germline-derived CDR1 and CDR2 are SGDLS and YYNGEE. CDR3 size: 15 residues. The CDR3 is CASSARELLYNEQFF. The CDR3 DNA sequence: TGTGCCAGCAGCGCGCGGGAGTTACTCTACAATGAGCAGTTCTTC.

This clonotype was counted at least ten times. One end of the junction does not line up with germline, which may come from a read error. The chain uses TRBV7-3 and TRBJ1-1; D unresolved. Germline assignment: CDR1 SGHTA and CDR2 FQGTGA. This CDR3 contains 14 residues. DNA of the CDR3: TGTGCCAGCAGCCTAACCGGAGGTAACACTGAAGCTTTCTTT. Its translation: CASSLTGGNTEAFF.

The rearrangement links TRBV7-9 to TRBJ2-3; 9 nucleotides line up with TRBD2. Trimming removed 2 bases from V and 4 bases from J; junction bases left unmatched: 10. Germline V gene data show CDR1 as SEHNR and CDR2 as FQNEAQ (reference sequence). CDR3 length equals 17 residues. CDR3 sequence (DNA): TGTGCCAGCAGCTTAAGTTCTGCGGGGGGGCCCCCAGATACGCAGTATTTT. It encodes CASSLSSAGGPPDTQYF. Using reference TRBV7-9 and TRBJ2-3 for the parts outside the CDR3, the full variable domain is DTGVSQNPRHKITKRGQNVTFRCDPISEHNRLYWYRQTLGQGPEFLTYFQNEAQLEKSRLLSDRFSAERPKGSFSTLEIQRTEQGDSAMYLCASSLSSAGGPPDTQYFGPGTRLTVL.

This sequence joins TRBV20-1 and TRBJ1-6, with D possibly being TRBD1 (5 bases). CDR3 size: 16 residues. Germline V gene lookup returns CDR1 DFQATT and CDR2 SNEGSKA (reference sequence). V was pared by 0 bases and J by 7 bases, with 16 bases between. The CDR3 is CSAREGGTRENSPLHF. Written as DNA, the CDR3 is TGCAGTGCTAGAGAGGGTGGGACCCGAGAAAATTCACCCCTCCACTTT.

The sample holds a few counts of this clonotype. This rearrangement joins TRBV6-6 to TRBJ2-3; 8 bases line up with TRBD2. CDR1 and CDR2 (germline): MNHNY, SVGAGI (reference sequence). The V and J ends lost 2 bases and 2 bases, in that order; junction bases with no gene match: 6. This CDR3 region has 16 residues. The CDR3 bases are TGTGCCAGCAGTTACCGGGCGGGGGGCACCACAGATACGCAGTATTTT. As protein: CASSYRAGGTTDTQYF.

The chain carries TRBV6-5 and TRBJ2-1; 7 nucleotides agree with TRBD2. The CDR3 runs to 15 residues. CDR1 is MNHEY, CDR2 SVGAGI, per germline. The junction had 10 bases not matched to a gene; V was cut back by 6 bases and J by 5 bases. CDR3 in DNA: TGTGCCAGCAGAAATACCCGGGGAGGGCACAATGAGCAGTTCTTC. This translates into CASRNTRGGHNEQFF.

The table lists this clonotype with a few counts. This chain's CDR3 is CASSLALVPNEQFF. The CDR3 nucleotides read TGCGCCAGCAGCTTGGCCCTGGTTCCCAATGAGCAGTTCTTC. The chain recombines TRBV5-1 with TRBJ2-1; D is ambiguous. V lost 0 bases to trimming and J lost 6 bases, with 10 bases between them. CDR3 size: 14 residues. Germline CDR1 and CDR2: SGHRS and YFSETQ.

The J gene is TRBJ2-1, the V gene TRBV27; TRBD1 is a possible D gene (5 bases). CDR3 length equals 13 residues. Trimming pared 6 bases from V and 13 bases from J, leaving 19 bases between. Germline lookup yields CDR1 MNHEY and CDR2 SMNVEV (reference sequence). Written as DNA, the CDR3 is TGTGCCAGCAGACCAGGGTTTCTGGAGACCCAGTTCTTC. Its protein product is CASRPGFLETQFF.

V gene TRBV20-1 combines with J gene TRBJ1-2; TRBD1 aligns across 10 bases. CDR3 length: 13 amino acids. Per germline, CDR1 DFQATT and CDR2 SNEGSKA (reference sequence). Losses at the gene ends were 2 bases for V and 6 bases for J; bases not matched to a gene: 3. The DNA of the CDR3 is TGCAGTGCTAGAAGGGACAGGGGCGATGGCTACACCTTC. It specifies CSARRDRGDGYTF.

The chain uses TRBV20-1 and TRBJ2-1; 9 bases align to TRBD1. The CDR3 runs to 15 residues. Germline V gene sequence: CDR1 DFQATT, CDR2 SNEGSKA (reference sequence). Trimming cost V 3 bases and J 2 bases; bases outside gene matches: 5. CDR3 DNA sequence: TGCAGTGCTAGGGACAGGGGATGGCCCTACAATGAGCAGTTCTTC. It specifies CSARDRGWPYNEQFF.

This chain uses TRBV9 with TRBJ2-5; possibly TRBD1 for D (6 bases). There are 16 residues in the CDR3. From germline, CDR1 is SGDLS and CDR2 YYNGEE. Between the trimmed V and J ends, which lost 4 bases and 4 bases, there was a span of 20 bases. DNA of the CDR3: TGTGCCAGCAGCCCCCGACAGGCCCCGGTCGGAGAGACCCAGTACTTC. It is translated as CASSPRQAPVGETQYF.

The chain joins TRBV11-2 to TRBJ1-5; 7 bases are shared with TRBD1. V dropped 5 bases and J dropped 6; count of bases not matched to a gene: 7. This CDR3 region has 14 residues. Germline V gene data show CDR1 as SGHAT and CDR2 as FQNNGV. The chain's CDR3 is CASSQDRDAQPQHF. CDR3 in DNA: TGTGCCAGCAGCCAAGACAGGGACGCTCAGCCCCAGCATTTT.

The chain's CDR3 is CSARDRRTGNEQFF. CDR3 in DNA: TGCAGTGCTAGAGATCGAAGGACTGGGAATGAGCAGTTCTTC. The chain is built from TRBV20-1 and TRBJ2-1, with D maybe TRBD2 (5 bases). V lost 0 bases to trimming and J lost 7 bases, with 13 bases between them. CDR3 length: 14 amino acids. Germline values: CDR1 DFQATT, CDR2 SNEGSKA (reference sequence).

As for this clonotype: A junction boundary mismatches the germline segment, possibly from a read error. The chain has TRBV5-6 and TRBJ2-1; possible D gene TRBD1, 5 bases. The CDR3 is 14 residues long. Germline CDR1 reads SGHDT; CDR2 reads YYEEEE. DNA of the CDR3: TGTGCCAACAGCTTGCACCCAGGGATAAATGAGCAGTTCTTC. It is translated as CANSLHPGINEQFF.

The chain uses TRBV6-5 and TRBJ1-4, with D hard to call. CDR1 and CDR2 (germline): MNHEY, SVGAGI. The CDR3 loop spans 14 amino acids. V dropped 2 bases and J dropped 7 bases, with 11 bases sitting between them. CDR3 loop: CASSYGRVSEKLFF. DNA of the CDR3: TGTGCCAGCAGTTACGGCCGGGTTAGTGAAAAACTGTTTTTT.

This chain connects TRBV3-1 to TRBJ1-2; weak D call: TRBD1 (6 bases). CDR3 length: 14 residues. V lost 3 bases to trimming and J lost 7 bases, with 15 bases between them. CDR1 is LGHDT, CDR2 YNNKEL, per germline (reference sequence). The CDR3 sequence: CASSHETGRGGYTF. The CDR3 DNA reads TGTGCCAGCAGCCATGAGACAGGCCGAGGTGGCTACACCTTC.

This clonotype appeared a few times. The chain joins TRBV20-1 to TRBJ2-3; D is unclear. CDR3 length: 14 amino acids. The germline gives CDR1 DFQATT, CDR2 SNEGSKA (reference sequence). Trimming removed 3 bases at V and 0 bases at J, with 10 bases between. The CDR3 nucleotides are TGCAGTGCTAGCGAACAAGCTAGCACAGATACGCAGTATTTT. As protein: CSASEQASTDTQYF.

The chain carries TRBV20-1 and TRBJ2-3; TRBD2 aligns across 12 bases. V shed 6 bases and J 5 bases; nucleotides not matched to a gene: 6. Germline values: CDR1 DFQATT, CDR2 SNEGSKA (reference sequence). CDR3 length: 14 residues. The CDR3 sequence is CSAKAGLAGDTQYF. CDR3 bases: TGCAGTGCCAAGGCGGGACTAGCGGGAGATACGCAGTATTTT.

This clonotype was recorded a few times. V is TRBV20-1 and J is TRBJ1-1, with 8 bases matching TRBD1. The V gene's germline CDR1 is DFQATT and CDR2 SNEGSKA (reference sequence). CDR3 length: 12 residues. With V trimmed by 5 bases and J by 13 bases, 12 bases remained unmatched. The CDR3 DNA follows: TGCAGTGCTGAAGGACAGGGAATCATGGTTTTCTTT. Protein product: CSAEGQGIMVFF.

This clonotype has only a few counts. This chain uses TRBV5-1 with TRBJ1-1; 7 nucleotides line up with TRBD1. Trimming took 4 bases from V and 3 from J; bases not matched to a gene: 9. CDR1 is SGHRS and CDR2 is YFSETQ in the germline V gene. The length of the CDR3 is 15 residues. CDR3 DNA: TGCGCCAGCAGCACTCGGGACAGCTCTGACACTGAAGCTTTCTTT. Encoded protein: CASSTRDSSDTEAFF.

This rearrangement joins TRBV10-3 to TRBJ1-1, with 8 nucleotides matching TRBD1. Looked up from germline, CDR1 is ENHRY and CDR2 is SYGVKD. Losses at the gene ends were 9 bases for V and 1 base for J; bases not matched to a gene: 7. The CDR3 has 14 residues. The CDR3 loop is CAIPGGAGNTEAFF. As DNA, the CDR3 is TGTGCCATTCCAGGGGGCGCGGGGAACACTGAAGCTTTCTTT.

This clonotype appeared a few times. CDR3 in amino acids: CASSQSAWRASDTQYF. CDR3 DNA sequence: TGCGCCAGCAGTCAGTCTGCTTGGCGCGCCAGTGATACGCAGTATTTT. The V and J genes are TRBV4-3 and TRBJ2-3, with no clear D. Germline CDR1 and CDR2: LGHNA and YSLEER. CDR3 length: 16 residues. Trimming left V 6 bases short and J 6 bases short, with 22 bases between.

In this sample, this clonotype turned up a few times. The rearrangement uses TRBV27 and TRBJ2-5; the match to TRBD1 covers 8 bases. The CDR3 totals 14 residues. Germline lookup yields CDR1 MNHEY and CDR2 SMNVEV (reference sequence). The V and J ends lost 5 bases and 4 bases, in that order; junction bases with no gene match: 6. The CDR3 DNA sequence: TGTGCCAGCAGTACTAGGACAGGGTCAGAGACCCAGTACTTC. As protein: CASSTRTGSETQYF.

CDR3 sequence (DNA): TGTGCCAGCAGCCAAATGGGACAGATTAATACTGAAGCTTTCTTT. It translates to CASSQMGQINTEAFF. V and J are TRBV3-1 and TRBJ1-1, with 7 bases matching TRBD1. V was pared by 2 bases and J by 5 bases, with 8 bases of the junction left unmatched. Looked up from germline, CDR1 is LGHDT and CDR2 is YNNKEL (reference sequence). The CDR3 consists of 15 residues.

The gene calls are TRBV12-3 or TRBV12-4 and TRBJ2-7; D might be TRBD1 (6 bases). The V and J ends lost 2 bases and 7 bases respectively, with 15 bases between them. This CDR3 contains 14 residues. CDR3: CASSLRRWDNEQYF. The CDR3 nucleotides read TGTGCCAGCAGTTTACGGCGGTGGGACAATGAGCAGTACTTC.

This clonotype was observed a few times. The chain links TRBV20-1 to TRBJ2-1; no firm D call. Trimming cost V 4 bases and J 4 bases, with 14 bases left between them. This CDR3 spans 14 amino acids. Germline CDR1 and CDR2: DFQATT and SNEGSKA (reference sequence). The CDR3 reads CSAIDSSWYNEQFF. The DNA for the CDR3 is TGCAGTGCTATTGACTCGAGTTGGTACAATGAGCAGTTCTTC.

On this clonotype: The junction differs from germline at one of its ends, possibly a read error. This chain joins TRBV7-3 and TRBJ2-1; D uncertain. CDR1 is SGHTA and CDR2 is FQGTGA in the germline V gene. The CDR3 is 12 amino acids. Here the CDR3 reads CAGSLSYNEQFF. CDR3 sequence (DNA): TGTGCCGGCAGCTTAAGCTACAATGAGCAGTTCTTC.

This clonotype was seen more than once but under ten times. CDR3 nucleotides: TGTGCCAGCAGTGACCCGGGAAGCTCCTATAATTCACCCCTCCACTTT. Its protein product is CASSDPGSSYNSPLHF. This chain joins TRBV25-1 and TRBJ1-6; D remains ambiguous. The V gene's germline CDR1 is MGHDK and CDR2 SYGVNS. CDR3 length: 16 residues. The V gene lost 3 bases and the J gene lost 0 bases, with 9 bases spanning the gap.